The rows below give T cell receptor beta chains drawn from one sample of a study of T-cell reconstitution after alpha-beta-depleted transplantation in children. TCRdb re-derived calls from the PCR reads in MiXCR, one entry per CDR3 protein. The sample shows 400,000 to 500,000 distinct CDR3 sequences, 11% of them seen only once. The sample in question was PBMCs from the stem cell graft donor, obtained from the stem cell graft. All receptors come from a human donor who donated a stem cell graft to a child with acute myeloid leukemia. The CDR3 runs from the conserved cysteine through the conserved F or W. Each record gives: CDR3 DNA, CDR3 protein, CDR3 length, D gene, clone size, V gene, J gene. A D gene is named only where the DNA matches it firmly. A clone size is listed for some rows: how often the clone was seen (once, few, many), or a class if it is expanded.

CDR3nt: TGTGCCAGCAGCGTAGAGGGGGAAGCCCCAGCAGGTGGAAACACCATATATTTT
CDR3aa: CASSVEGEAPAGGNTIYF
len: 18
d_gene: .
abundance: few
v_gene: TRBV9
j_gene: TRBJ1-3

CDR3nt: TGTGCCAGCAGGGCTAGCGGCAATGAGCAGTTCTTC
CDR3aa: CASRASGNEQFF
len: 12
d_gene: TRBD2
abundance: few
v_gene: TRBV12-3/TRBV12-4
j_gene: TRBJ2-1

CDR3nt: TGTGCCAGTATCACAGGGGGCGGGAGCAACACCGGGGAGCTGTTTTTT
CDR3aa: CASITGGGSNTGELFF
len: 16
d_gene: TRBD1
abundance: many
v_gene: TRBV12-3/TRBV12-4
j_gene: TRBJ2-2

CDR3nt: TGTGCCAGCAGCCAAGATATTGACAGGGGGATACAAGAGACCCAGTACTTC
CDR3aa: CASSQDIDRGIQETQYF
len: 17
d_gene: TRBD1
abundance: .
v_gene: TRBV4-2
j_gene: TRBJ2-5

CDR3nt: TGCAGTGCTAGAGGTGGTCAGTCCCTCTCTTTCACCACAGATACGCAGTATTTT
CDR3aa: CSARGGQSLSFTTDTQYF
len: 18
d_gene: .
abundance: few
v_gene: TRBV20-1
j_gene: TRBJ2-3

CDR3nt: TGTGCCAGCAGCTTAGGTCTCGAGGGAGGCGCAGATACGCAGTATTTT
CDR3aa: CASSLGLEGGADTQYF
len: 16
d_gene: .
abundance: .
v_gene: TRBV7-2
j_gene: TRBJ2-3

CDR3nt: TGTGCCACCAGCAGAGATTTTGATAACACCGGGGAGCTGTTTTTT
CDR3aa: CATSRDFDNTGELFF
len: 15
d_gene: .
abundance: few
v_gene: TRBV15
j_gene: TRBJ2-2

CDR3nt: TGTGCCAGCAGTTTACGGGGAGGTGGCTATGGCTACACCTTC
CDR3aa: CASSLRGGGYGYTF
len: 14
d_gene: .
abundance: many
v_gene: TRBV12-3/TRBV12-4
j_gene: TRBJ1-2

CDR3nt: TGTGCCAGCAGCCAAGATCGGGAAGCGCTCCCCTCCTACGAGCAGTACTTC
CDR3aa: CASSQDREALPSYEQYF
len: 17
d_gene: .
abundance: .
v_gene: TRBV4-2
j_gene: TRBJ2-7

CDR3nt: TGTGCCAGCCACTCGGGACAGGGGACCGGGGAGCTGTTTTTT
CDR3aa: CASHSGQGTGELFF
len: 14
d_gene: TRBD1
abundance: .
v_gene: TRBV27
j_gene: TRBJ2-2

CDR3nt: TGCGCCAGCAGTAGTGGGACCTTACTTCAGGGCTACACCTTC
CDR3aa: CASSSGTLLQGYTF
len: 14
d_gene: .
abundance: .
v_gene: TRBV5-1
j_gene: TRBJ1-2

CDR3nt: TGCGCCAGCAGCACCTCGGACATCCCTAGCACAGATACGCAGTATTTT
CDR3aa: CASSTSDIPSTDTQYF
len: 16
d_gene: .
abundance: few
v_gene: TRBV10-1
j_gene: TRBJ2-3

CDR3nt: TGTGCCACCAGTGATTCCGGGAGAAAAGAGACCCAGTACTTC
CDR3aa: CATSDSGRKETQYF
len: 14
d_gene: .
abundance: many
v_gene: TRBV24-1
j_gene: TRBJ2-5

CDR3nt: TGTGCCAGCAGTGGGACAGACCTTCACTCTGGAAACACCATATATTTT
CDR3aa: CASSGTDLHSGNTIYF
len: 16
d_gene: .
abundance: few
v_gene: TRBV6-1
j_gene: TRBJ1-3

CDR3nt: TGTGCCAGCAGCGTTATGTGGGGGCTTACTGAAGCTTTCTTT
CDR3aa: CASSVMWGLTEAFF
len: 14
d_gene: .
abundance: .
v_gene: TRBV5-5
j_gene: TRBJ1-1

CDR3nt: TGTGCCAGCAGTTACTCGGCTAGCGGGAGTGAGGATACGCAGTATTTT
CDR3aa: CASSYSASGSEDTQYF
len: 16
d_gene: TRBD2
abundance: many
v_gene: TRBV6-2/TRBV6-3
j_gene: TRBJ2-3

CDR3nt: TGCAGTGCTAGAGGCCGGGACCCCGGTAACGGTGAGCAGTTCTTC
CDR3aa: CSARGRDPGNGEQFF
len: 15
d_gene: .
abundance: few
v_gene: TRBV20-1
j_gene: TRBJ2-1

CDR3nt: TGTGCCAGCAGCCCGGGACAGGGGGCGCAGAACACTGAAGCTTTCTTT
CDR3aa: CASSPGQGAQNTEAFF
len: 16
d_gene: TRBD1
abundance: many
v_gene: TRBV11-1
j_gene: TRBJ1-1

CDR3nt: TGTGCCAGCAGCCAAGATCTTTCGAGACAGGGAAACAATGAGCAGTTCTTC
CDR3aa: CASSQDLSRQGNNEQFF
len: 17
d_gene: TRBD1
abundance: many
v_gene: TRBV4-2
j_gene: TRBJ2-1

CDR3nt: TGTGCCAGCAGTGAATCAAGCGGGGATAGCTCCTACAATGAGCAGTTCTTC
CDR3aa: CASSESSGDSSYNEQFF
len: 17
d_gene: TRBD2
abundance: few
v_gene: TRBV25-1
j_gene: TRBJ2-1

CDR3nt: TGCAGTGCTAGAATTAGCTACGAGCAGTACTTC
CDR3aa: CSARISYEQYF
len: 11
d_gene: .
abundance: many
v_gene: TRBV20-1
j_gene: TRBJ2-7

CDR3nt: TGTGCCAGCAGCTACAGGGGCAATCAGCCCCAGCATTTT
CDR3aa: CASSYRGNQPQHF
len: 13
d_gene: .
abundance: many
v_gene: TRBV7-2
j_gene: TRBJ1-5

CDR3nt: TGCGCCAGCCTCAAGGACTCTACACAAGAGACCCAGTACTTC
CDR3aa: CASLKDSTQETQYF
len: 14
d_gene: .
abundance: many
v_gene: TRBV5-1
j_gene: TRBJ2-5

CDR3nt: TGCAGTGCTAACTACAATGAGCAGTTCTTC
CDR3aa: CSANYNEQFF
len: 10
d_gene: .
abundance: few
v_gene: TRBV20-1
j_gene: TRBJ2-1

CDR3nt: TGTGCCAGCAGGAACTATTACGAGCAGTACTTC
CDR3aa: CASRNYYEQYF
len: 11
d_gene: .
abundance: .
v_gene: TRBV27
j_gene: TRBJ2-7

CDR3nt: TGTGCCAGCAGCATAGACAGGGGGCCAACAGATACGCAGTATTTT
CDR3aa: CASSIDRGPTDTQYF
len: 15
d_gene: .
abundance: many
v_gene: TRBV21-1
j_gene: TRBJ2-3

CDR3nt: TGTGCCAGCAGCCAAGATAACGCAAGCCCCTACGAGCAGTACTTC
CDR3aa: CASSQDNASPYEQYF
len: 15
d_gene: .
abundance: few
v_gene: TRBV3-1
j_gene: TRBJ2-7

CDR3nt: TGTGCCAGCTCACCGATAACAGGGTTCGAAACCGATGAGCAGTTCTTC
CDR3aa: CASSPITGFETDEQFF
len: 16
d_gene: .
abundance: few
v_gene: TRBV18
j_gene: TRBJ2-1

CDR3nt: TGCGCCAGCAGGGGACAGGTTGAAGCTTTCTTT
CDR3aa: CASRGQVEAFF
len: 11
d_gene: TRBD1
abundance: many
v_gene: TRBV5-1
j_gene: TRBJ1-1

CDR3nt: TGTGCCTTCCCCCATCGAACCAGGGGGTTGGAGACCCAGTACTTC
CDR3aa: CAFPHRTRGLETQYF
len: 15
d_gene: TRBD1
abundance: .
v_gene: TRBV30
j_gene: TRBJ2-5

CDR3nt: TGTGCCAGCAGCCAGGATCCACCAGTCTACGAGCAGTACTTC
CDR3aa: CASSQDPPVYEQYF
len: 14
d_gene: .
abundance: few
v_gene: TRBV14
j_gene: TRBJ2-7

CDR3nt: TGTGCCAGCAGTTACGATAGGATTAGTCAGTTCTTC
CDR3aa: CASSYDRISQFF
len: 12
d_gene: .
abundance: many
v_gene: TRBV6-5
j_gene: TRBJ2-1

CDR3nt: TGCGCCAGCAGTCAAGACCCCGGACTACGTTACAATGAGCAGTTCTTC
CDR3aa: CASSQDPGLRYNEQFF
len: 16
d_gene: .
abundance: .
v_gene: TRBV4-1
j_gene: TRBJ2-1

CDR3nt: TGCGCCAGCAAAGCGACAGGGTCGACCATCCAAAGCACAGATACGCAGTATTTT
CDR3aa: CASKATGSTIQSTDTQYF
len: 18
d_gene: TRBD1
abundance: many
v_gene: TRBV5-1
j_gene: TRBJ2-3

CDR3nt: TGTGCCAGCTCACGGGAGAGGGTCGGGGAGACCCAGTACTTC
CDR3aa: CASSRERVGETQYF
len: 14
d_gene: .
abundance: few
v_gene: TRBV18
j_gene: TRBJ2-5

CDR3nt: TGTGCCAGCTCACCAGAGGATGGCTACACCTTC
CDR3aa: CASSPEDGYTF
len: 11
d_gene: .
abundance: few
v_gene: TRBV18
j_gene: TRBJ1-2

CDR3nt: TGTGCCAGCAGCTTAGTCGGCAGGGGTAAGCCTGAAGCTTTCTTT
CDR3aa: CASSLVGRGKPEAFF
len: 15
d_gene: .
abundance: .
v_gene: TRBV7-2
j_gene: TRBJ1-1

CDR3nt: TGCAGTGCTAGAGATATAACGCCGGCGTCTACGGAGCAGTACTTC
CDR3aa: CSARDITPASTEQYF
len: 15
d_gene: .
abundance: few
v_gene: TRBV20-1
j_gene: TRBJ2-7

CDR3nt: TGCAGTGCTAGACCTAGCGGGAGTTTACGGGAGACCCAGTACTTC
CDR3aa: CSARPSGSLRETQYF
len: 15
d_gene: TRBD2
abundance: few
v_gene: TRBV20-1
j_gene: TRBJ2-5

CDR3nt: TGTGCCTGGAGTATTGGGGCCTCCTACAATGAGCAGTTCTTC
CDR3aa: CAWSIGASYNEQFF
len: 14
d_gene: .
abundance: .
v_gene: TRBV30
j_gene: TRBJ2-1

CDR3nt: TGCAGTGCTAGAGGAATGGCCGACTATGGCTACACCTTC
CDR3aa: CSARGMADYGYTF
len: 13
d_gene: .
abundance: .
v_gene: TRBV20-1
j_gene: TRBJ1-2

CDR3nt: TGTGCCAGCAGAGGGGTTATTCAAGAGACCCAGTACTTC
CDR3aa: CASRGVIQETQYF
len: 13
d_gene: .
abundance: .
v_gene: TRBV6-1
j_gene: TRBJ2-5

CDR3nt: TGTGCCAGCGTCAATCAGCCCCAGCATTTT
CDR3aa: CASVNQPQHF
len: 10
d_gene: .
abundance: few
v_gene: TRBV21-1
j_gene: TRBJ1-5

CDR3nt: TGCGCCAGCAGCAAGGGACAGAGGAACACCGGGGAGCTGTTTTTT
CDR3aa: CASSKGQRNTGELFF
len: 15
d_gene: TRBD1
abundance: many
v_gene: TRBV5-1
j_gene: TRBJ2-2

CDR3nt: TGCGCCAGCAGTCATTCTACAGGGGGGGACAATGAGCAGTTCTTC
CDR3aa: CASSHSTGGDNEQFF
len: 15
d_gene: .
abundance: .
v_gene: TRBV23-1
j_gene: TRBJ2-1

CDR3nt: TGCAGTGCAATAGCGCAGGGCGACGTGGTCGTGAATGAGCAGTTCTTC
CDR3aa: CSAIAQGDVVVNEQFF
len: 16
d_gene: .
abundance: few
v_gene: TRBV20-1
j_gene: TRBJ2-1

CDR3nt: TGTGCCAGCAGACGACCGGGGGCTGGATACAATGAGCAGTTCTTC
CDR3aa: CASRRPGAGYNEQFF
len: 15
d_gene: .
abundance: few
v_gene: TRBV6-2/TRBV6-3
j_gene: TRBJ2-1

CDR3nt: TGTGCCAGCAGCTTAGAACAGGGAGGAGGTCAGCCCCAGCATTTT
CDR3aa: CASSLEQGGGQPQHF
len: 15
d_gene: .
abundance: .
v_gene: TRBV7-9
j_gene: TRBJ1-5

CDR3nt: TGTGCCAGCTATGGGGCAGAGAGGGATACGCAGTATTTT
CDR3aa: CASYGAERDTQYF
len: 13
d_gene: .
abundance: .
v_gene: TRBV11-2
j_gene: TRBJ2-3

CDR3nt: TGCGCCAGCAGCGAACAGGGACGCTACGAGCAGTACTTC
CDR3aa: CASSEQGRYEQYF
len: 13
d_gene: .
abundance: .
v_gene: TRBV5-1
j_gene: TRBJ2-7

CDR3nt: TGTGCCAGCAGCCTGTACGGGGTCGGCACAGATACGCAGTATTTT
CDR3aa: CASSLYGVGTDTQYF
len: 15
d_gene: .
abundance: few
v_gene: TRBV7-6
j_gene: TRBJ2-3

CDR3nt: TGTGCCAGCAGCCAAGAGGCGGGACCGACCCCTGCCAAAAACGTTCAGTACTTC
CDR3aa: CASSQEAGPTPAKNVQYF
len: 18
d_gene: .
abundance: .
v_gene: TRBV14
j_gene: TRBJ2-4